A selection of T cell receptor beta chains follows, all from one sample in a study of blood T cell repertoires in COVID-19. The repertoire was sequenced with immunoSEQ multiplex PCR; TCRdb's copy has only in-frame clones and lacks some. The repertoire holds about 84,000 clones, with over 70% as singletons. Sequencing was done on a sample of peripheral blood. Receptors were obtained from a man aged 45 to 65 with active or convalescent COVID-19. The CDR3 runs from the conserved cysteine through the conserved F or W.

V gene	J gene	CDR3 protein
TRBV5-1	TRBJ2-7	CASSSGTSGNEQYF
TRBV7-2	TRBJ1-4	CASSSGPQGSEKLFF
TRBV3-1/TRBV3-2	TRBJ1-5	CASSQGRKEPQHF
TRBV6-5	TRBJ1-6	CASRVGQLNSPLHF
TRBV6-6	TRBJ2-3	CASSSPLAGRTDTQYF
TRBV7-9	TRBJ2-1	CASSPPTSGASDEQFF
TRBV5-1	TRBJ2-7	CASSLEPGQGFYEQYF
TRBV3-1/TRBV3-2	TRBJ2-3	CASSQDPVGGGRADTQYF
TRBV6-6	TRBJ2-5	CASSYVSGQETQYF
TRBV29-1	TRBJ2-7	CSVEGGQAYEQYF
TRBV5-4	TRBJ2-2	CASSLRTSGGTGELFF
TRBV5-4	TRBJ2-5	CASSTRLARLQETQYF
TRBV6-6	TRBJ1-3	CATGTGAGNTIYF
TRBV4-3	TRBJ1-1	CASSQESGVVTEAFF
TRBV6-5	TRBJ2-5	CASSYGLVGETQYF
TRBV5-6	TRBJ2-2	CASSFDSNTGELFF
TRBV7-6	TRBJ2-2	CASSTGGAGPTGELFF
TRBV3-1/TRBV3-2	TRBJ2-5	CASSGGLAGGQYF
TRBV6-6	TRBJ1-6	CASSPSGESSSYNSPLHF
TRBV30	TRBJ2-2	CAWSVLTSAGELFF
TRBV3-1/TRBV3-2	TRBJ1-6	CASSHPPDREDRNSPLHF
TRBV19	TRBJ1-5	CASSIAGGQEGQPQHF
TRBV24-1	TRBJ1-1	CATTLTGSTEAFF
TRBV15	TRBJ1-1	CATNGNRQAAFF
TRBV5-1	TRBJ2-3	CASSLSGGATDTQYF
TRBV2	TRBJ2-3	CASSERGGGPGTDTQYF
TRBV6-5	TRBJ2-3	CASRAVAGGVDTQYF
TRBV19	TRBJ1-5	CASSPARNQPQHF
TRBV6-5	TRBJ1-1	CASSPQGTEAFF
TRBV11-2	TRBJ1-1	CASSLSRDRGAEAFF
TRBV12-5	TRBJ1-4	CASGSPTGVEKLFF
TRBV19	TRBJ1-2	CASSIVRDRSYGYTF
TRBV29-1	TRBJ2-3	CSVEDRGLDTQYF
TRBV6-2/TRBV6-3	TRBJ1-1	CASSRLGEATEAFF
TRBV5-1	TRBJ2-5	CASSLDGYQETQYF
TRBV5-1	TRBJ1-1	CASSLVLLSFTEAFF
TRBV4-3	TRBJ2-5	CASSQELGAGQETQYF
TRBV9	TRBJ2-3	CASSSRGGGATDTQYF
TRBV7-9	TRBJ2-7	CASSFRTGFEQYF
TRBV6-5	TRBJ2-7	CASRQGPYEQYF
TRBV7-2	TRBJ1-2	CASSQGGVYGYTF